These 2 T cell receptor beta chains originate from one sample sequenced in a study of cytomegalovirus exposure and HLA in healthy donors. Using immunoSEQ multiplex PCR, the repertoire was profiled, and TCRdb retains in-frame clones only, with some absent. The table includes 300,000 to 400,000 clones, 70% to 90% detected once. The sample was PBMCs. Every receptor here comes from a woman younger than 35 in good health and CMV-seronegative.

CDR3 loop: CASSYVPGQGAPSTDTQYF. The DNA for the CDR3 is TGTGCCAGCAGTTACGTCCCGGGACAGGGGGCACCCAGCACAGATACGCAGTATTTT. This chain connects TRBV27 to TRBJ2-3; 12 bases are shared with TRBD1. The V gene end was trimmed by 4 bases and the J gene end by 0 bases; junction bases not matched to a gene: 11. This CDR3 spans 19 amino acids. The germline V gene encodes CDR1 MNHEY and CDR2 SMNVEV (reference sequence).

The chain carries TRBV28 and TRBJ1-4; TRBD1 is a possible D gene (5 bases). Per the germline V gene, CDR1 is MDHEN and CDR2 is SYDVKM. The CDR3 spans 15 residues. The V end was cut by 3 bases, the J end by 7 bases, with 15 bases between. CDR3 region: CASSFKGHMFEKLFF. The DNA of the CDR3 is TGTGCCAGCAGTTTTAAAGGACATATGTTTGAAAAACTGTTTTTT.